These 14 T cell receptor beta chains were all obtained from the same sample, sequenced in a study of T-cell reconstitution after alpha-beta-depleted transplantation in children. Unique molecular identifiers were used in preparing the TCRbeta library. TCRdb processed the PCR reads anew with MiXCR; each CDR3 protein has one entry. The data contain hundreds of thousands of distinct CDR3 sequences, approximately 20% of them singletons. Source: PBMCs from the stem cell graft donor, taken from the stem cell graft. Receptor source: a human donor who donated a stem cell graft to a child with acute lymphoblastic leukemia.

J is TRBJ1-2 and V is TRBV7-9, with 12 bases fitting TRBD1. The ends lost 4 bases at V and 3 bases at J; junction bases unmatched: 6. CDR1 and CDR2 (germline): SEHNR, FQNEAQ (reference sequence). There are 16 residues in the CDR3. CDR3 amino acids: CASSSPGQGAYYGYTF. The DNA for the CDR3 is TGTGCCAGCAGCTCGCCGGGACAGGGGGCATACTATGGCTACACCTTC.

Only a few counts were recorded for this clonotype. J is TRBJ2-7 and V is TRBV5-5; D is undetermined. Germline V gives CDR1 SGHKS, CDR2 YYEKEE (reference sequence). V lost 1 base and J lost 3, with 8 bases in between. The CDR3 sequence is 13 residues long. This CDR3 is CASSLLSRYEQYF. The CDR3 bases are TGTGCCAGCAGCTTGTTGAGCCGCTACGAGCAGTACTTC.

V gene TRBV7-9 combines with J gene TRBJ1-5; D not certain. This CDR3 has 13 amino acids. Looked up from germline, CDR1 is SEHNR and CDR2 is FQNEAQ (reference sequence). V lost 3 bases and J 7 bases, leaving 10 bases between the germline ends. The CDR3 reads CASSLPTGQPQHF. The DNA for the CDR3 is TGTGCCAGCAGCTTGCCTACGGGACAGCCCCAGCATTTT.

CDR3 amino acids: CASAPGATNTEAFF. For the CDR3, the DNA is TGTGCCAGCGCCCCAGGGGCAACTAACACTGAAGCTTTCTTT. The chain combines TRBV3-1 with TRBJ1-1; a weak D match, TRBD1 (6 bases). The CDR3 contains 14 residues. V was pared by 8 bases and J by 2 bases, with 15 bases between. The germline V gene has CDR1 LGHDT and CDR2 YNNKEL (reference sequence).

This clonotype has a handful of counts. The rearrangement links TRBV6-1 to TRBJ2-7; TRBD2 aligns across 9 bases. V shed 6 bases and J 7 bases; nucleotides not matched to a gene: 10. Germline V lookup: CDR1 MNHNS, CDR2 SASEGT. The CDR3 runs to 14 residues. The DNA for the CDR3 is TGTGCCAGCAGGATAAGCGGGAGGTCGAGTGAGCAGTACTTC. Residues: CASRISGRSSEQYF.

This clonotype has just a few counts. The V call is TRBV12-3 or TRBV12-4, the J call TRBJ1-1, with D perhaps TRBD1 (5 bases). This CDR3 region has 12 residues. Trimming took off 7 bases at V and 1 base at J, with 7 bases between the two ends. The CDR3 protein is CASIGGNTEAFF. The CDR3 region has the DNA TGTGCCAGCATTGGGGGGAACACTGAAGCTTTCTTT.

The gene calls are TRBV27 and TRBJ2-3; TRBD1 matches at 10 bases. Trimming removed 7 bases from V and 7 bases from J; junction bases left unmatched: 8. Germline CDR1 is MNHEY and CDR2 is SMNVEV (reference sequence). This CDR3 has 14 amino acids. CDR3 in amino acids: CASTPTGGVYTQYF. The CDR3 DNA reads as TGTGCCAGCACCCCGACAGGGGGCGTATATACGCAGTATTTT.

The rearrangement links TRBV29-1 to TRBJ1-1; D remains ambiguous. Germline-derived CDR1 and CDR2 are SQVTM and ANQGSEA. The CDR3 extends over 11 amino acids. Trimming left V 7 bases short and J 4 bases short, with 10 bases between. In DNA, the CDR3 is TGCAGCGCAGAGATTTTCACTGAAGCTTTCTTT. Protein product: CSAEIFTEAFF.

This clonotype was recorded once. The CDR3 nucleotides are TGTGCCACCAGTGATTTAAATAGGCCTGGGACCCAGTACTTC. Encoded protein: CATSDLNRPGTQYF. The rearrangement uses TRBV24-1 and TRBJ2-5; no firm D call. Germline CDR1 is KGHDR and CDR2 is SFDVKD. The CDR3 sequence is 14 residues long. V lost 1 base to trimming and J lost 7 bases, with 12 bases between them.

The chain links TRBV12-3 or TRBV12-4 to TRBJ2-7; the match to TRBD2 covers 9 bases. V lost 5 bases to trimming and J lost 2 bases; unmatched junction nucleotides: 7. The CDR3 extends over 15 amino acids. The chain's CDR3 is CASSRSGRPPYEQYF. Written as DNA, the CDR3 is TGTGCCAGCAGTCGAAGCGGGAGGCCTCCCTACGAGCAGTACTTC.

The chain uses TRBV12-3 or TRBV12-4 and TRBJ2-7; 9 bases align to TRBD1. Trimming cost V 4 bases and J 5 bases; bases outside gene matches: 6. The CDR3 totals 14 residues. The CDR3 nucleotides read TGTGCCAGCAGTTCCGGGACAGGGTATAACGAGCAGTACTTC. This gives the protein CASSSGTGYNEQYF.

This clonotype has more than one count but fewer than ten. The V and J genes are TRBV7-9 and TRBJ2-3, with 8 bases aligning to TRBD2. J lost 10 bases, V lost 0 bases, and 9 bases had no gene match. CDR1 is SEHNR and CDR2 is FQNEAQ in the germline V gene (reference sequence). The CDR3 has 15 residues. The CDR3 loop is CASSLAQLAAVPQYF. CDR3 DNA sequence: TGTGCCAGCAGCTTAGCGCAACTAGCGGCGGTCCCGCAGTATTTT.

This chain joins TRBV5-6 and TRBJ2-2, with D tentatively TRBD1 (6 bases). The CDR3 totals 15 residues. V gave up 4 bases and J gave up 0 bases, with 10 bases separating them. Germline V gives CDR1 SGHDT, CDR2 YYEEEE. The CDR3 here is CASSDGQTNTGELFF. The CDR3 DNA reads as TGTGCCAGCAGCGATGGACAGACGAACACCGGGGAGCTGTTTTTT.

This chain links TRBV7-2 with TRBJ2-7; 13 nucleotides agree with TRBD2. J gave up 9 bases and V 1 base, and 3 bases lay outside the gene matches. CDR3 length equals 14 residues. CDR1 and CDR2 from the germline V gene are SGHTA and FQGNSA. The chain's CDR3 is CASSLGLAGGSQYF. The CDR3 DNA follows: TGTGCCAGCAGCTTAGGACTAGCGGGAGGCTCGCAGTACTTC.